The clone carrying this T cell receptor beta chain is a singleton in its sample. The same CDR3 is also encoded by other DNA sequences in this sample. Germline V gene data show CDR1 as GTSNPN and CDR2 as SVGIG (reference sequence). This CDR3 comprises 11 residues. Authors' data handling: Amplified reference gene primers provided the basis for estimating nucleated cell counts. TCRdb's copy holds only in-frame clones and misses some; the assay was immunoSEQ multiplex PCR. The V and J calls and clone size come from that table; D and trimming were worked out from the DNA. The sample consists of 250,000 to 350,000 clones, 85% to 90% of them appearing once. These data come from a study of blood T cell repertoires in COVID-19. Overall study context: The origin of the acute and convalescent COVID-19 samples was the United States, Italy and Spain.

This chain links TRBV30 with TRBJ2-7; 9 bases map to TRBD2. What was sequenced was peripheral blood. This clonotype was obtained from a woman in her 30s with COVID-19, enrolled during active disease. CDR3 in DNA: TGTGCGAGTAGCGGGAGCTACGAGCAGTACTTC. It yields the protein CASSGSYEQYF.